This TCR beta chain was observed in a study of OX40 agonist ivuxolimab in advanced cancers. Study information: Intravenous ivuxolimab at 0.01 to 10 mg/kg was given to patients every 2 weeks.

The ends lost 6 bases at V and 0 bases at J; junction bases unmatched: 2. Germline CDR1 is MNHGY and CDR2 is SVAAGI. The CDR3 spans 14 residues. Details on this clone: Its antigen remains unidentified.

Findings and limits, study-wide: It was also the case that some nonresponders had low normalized T-cell clonal expansion.

Assay: immunoSEQ multiplex PCR; the TCRdb copy retains only in-frame clones and omits some. The data contain about 49,000 clones, around 85% of them singletons. The TCR sequence derives from an adult with an advanced solid tumor such as melanoma, head and neck, liver or kidney cancer. The genes are TRBV6-9 and TRBJ1-1, with 9 bases fitting TRBD1. The sequenced sample was CD4+ or CD8+ T cells sorted from blood, obtained in a trial of the OX40 agonist ivuxolimab. CDR3 in DNA: TGTGCCAGCAGGGACAGGGGATTGAACACTGAAGCTTTCTTT. Residues: CASRDRGLNTEAFF.